Sequencing of this TCR beta chain was carried out in a study of T cells in localized non-small cell lung cancer. Trimming took off 1 base at V and 7 bases at J, with 7 bases between the two ends. The CDR3 is made up of 11 amino acids. Germline assignment: CDR1 GTSNPN and CDR2 SVGIG (reference sequence). Profiling relied on immunoSEQ multiplex PCR, and the TCRdb table lists in-frame clones only, not all of them. The sample carries some 5,000 clones, 25% to 30% recorded once. This clone was detected a few times. The sequence was obtained from a female donor older than 55 with stage I lung adenocarcinoma. V gene TRBV30 combines with J gene TRBJ1-1; D not resolved. The sample was lung tumor tissue, taken before any cancer treatment. This CDR3 reads CAWSGQFEAFF. DNA for the CDR3: TGTGCCTGGAGTGGTCAGTTTGAAGCTTTCTTT.